This T cell receptor beta chain was captured by sequencing in a study of cytomegalovirus exposure and HLA in healthy donors. Comment on this clone: The antigen is unknown.

Study conclusions and caveats: A later analysis found common viral pathogens apparently linked to several of the most significant clusters.

The CDR3 consists of 14 residues. The V gene's germline CDR1 is SGHTA and CDR2 FQGNSA. The V end lost 3 bases, the J end lost 3 bases, and 11 bases lay between the germline ends. It was with 60 Vbeta and 13 Jbeta primers that the PCR ran. Libraries were prepared by immunoSEQ multiplex PCR; TCRdb keeps only in-frame clonotypes and omits some of them. The sample includes about 190,000 clones, about four fifths of them seen just once. The clonotype originates from a man under 40 in good health and CMV-seropositive. The material sequenced was PBMCs. The V gene is TRBV7-2, the J gene TRBJ1-1; a possible D gene is TRBD1 (5 bases). The CDR3 is CASSLMGEDTEAFF. The CDR3 DNA follows: TGTGCCAGCAGCTTGATGGGGGAGGACACTGAAGCTTTCTTT. The whole variable domain, remainder taken from reference TRBV7-2 and TRBJ1-1, is GAGVSQSPSNKVTEKGKDVELRCDPISGHTALYWYRQSLGQGLEFLIYFQGNSAPDKSGLPSDRFSAERTGGSVSTLTIQRTQQEDSAVYLCASSLMGEDTEAFFGQGTRLTVV.